This TCR beta chain was obtained from a study of response to subunit inactivated influenza vaccine. Overall study results and limits: The authors proposed limited new T cell recruitment per seasonal influenza vaccination.

Turning to this clonotype: Its antigen is not identified.

TCRdb re-called the RT-PCR reads through MiXCR, storing one row per CDR3 protein. The top ten clones hold 10% of a sample with around 790,000 distinct CDR3 sequences, over 20% of them seen once. This specimen was PBMCs from blood, taken more than 4 days after vaccination. This TCR derives from a man aged 50 to 60 who received an inactivated influenza vaccine.

CDR3 coding DNA: TGTGCCAGCAGCGCTACCCATAACTTTTACGAGCAGTACTTC. Translating gives CASSATHNFYEQYF. The chain carries TRBV6-2 or TRBV6-3 and TRBJ2-7; D is unclear. V lost 6 bases, J lost 4 bases, and 16 bases lay in between. The germline V gene has CDR1 MNHEY and CDR2 SVGEGT. The CDR3 is made up of 14 amino acids.